This T cell receptor (beta chain) stems from a study of cytomegalovirus exposure and HLA in healthy donors. The PCR was carried out with 60 Vbeta primers and 13 Jbeta primers. Sequenced by immunoSEQ multiplex PCR; TCRdb stores in-frame clones only, minus some. Here the sample table reports some 55,000 clones. There are 15 residues in the CDR3. CDR1 and CDR2 from the germline V gene are PRHDT and FYEKMQ (reference sequence). The V gene end was trimmed by 4 bases and the J gene end by 5 bases; junction bases not matched to a gene: 9. This sequence was found in a man aged 18 to 30 in good health and CMV-seropositive. The gene calls are TRBV13 and TRBJ2-7, with 9 nucleotides matching TRBD2. Sequencing used PBMCs. The CDR3: CASSYGASGTDEQYF. Here the CDR3 DNA reads TGTGCCAGCAGCTACGGAGCTAGCGGGACCGACGAGCAGTACTTC.